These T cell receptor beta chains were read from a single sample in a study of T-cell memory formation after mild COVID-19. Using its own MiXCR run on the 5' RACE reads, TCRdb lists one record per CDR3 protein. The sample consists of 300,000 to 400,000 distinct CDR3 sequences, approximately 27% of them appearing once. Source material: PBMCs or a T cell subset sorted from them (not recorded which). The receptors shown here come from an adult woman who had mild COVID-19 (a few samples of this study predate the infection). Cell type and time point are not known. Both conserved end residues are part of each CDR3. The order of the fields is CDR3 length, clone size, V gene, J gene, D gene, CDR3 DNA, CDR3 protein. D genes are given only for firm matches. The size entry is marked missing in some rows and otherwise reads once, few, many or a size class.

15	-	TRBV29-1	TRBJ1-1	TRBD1	TGCAGCGTTGAAGCATCCACGCAGGGGGCAGCTGAAGCTTTCTTT	CSVEASTQGAAEAFF
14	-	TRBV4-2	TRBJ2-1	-	TGTGCCAGCAGCCAAGAGGGGTCCTCCAATGAGCAGTTCTTC	CASSQEGSSNEQFF
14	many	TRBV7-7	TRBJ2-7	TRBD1	TGTGCTAGCAGCTTTGGGACAGGGGACTACGAGCAGTACTTC	CASSFGTGDYEQYF
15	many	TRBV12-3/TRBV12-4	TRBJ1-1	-	TGTGCCAGCAGTGGGGGTGGGGGGCGCAACACTGAAGCTTTCTTT	CASSGGGGRNTEAFF
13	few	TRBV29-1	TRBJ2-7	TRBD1	TGCAGCGCCCACTCCGGGACAGCCTACGAGCAGTACTTC	CSAHSGTAYEQYF
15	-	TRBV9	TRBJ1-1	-	TGTGCCAGCAGCCCCCAACAGGGCTTGAACACTGAAGCTTTCTTT	CASSPQQGLNTEAFF
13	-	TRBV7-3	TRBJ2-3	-	TGTGCCAGCAGCTCCGCCGGGTCAGATACGCAGTATTTT	CASSSAGSDTQYF
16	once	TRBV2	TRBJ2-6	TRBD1	TGTGCCAGCGCAGGGACAGGGGGCGTGGGGGCCAACGTCCTGACTTTC	CASAGTGGVGANVLTF
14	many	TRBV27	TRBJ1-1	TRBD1	TGTGCCAGCAGTGTACAGGGGCCGAACACTGAAGCTTTCTTT	CASSVQGPNTEAFF
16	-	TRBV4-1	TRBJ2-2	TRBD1	TGCGCCAGCAGCCTTACCCGGGACAGGGGGATCGGGGAGCTGTTTTTT	CASSLTRDRGIGELFF
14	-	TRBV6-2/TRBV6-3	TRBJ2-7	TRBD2	TGTGCCAGCAGTTATGGACTAGCGGGCGTCGAGCAGTACTTC	CASSYGLAGVEQYF
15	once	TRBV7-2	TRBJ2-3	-	TGTGCCAGCAGCTTAGCGGCAAGGTCGGGAGATACGCAGTATTTT	CASSLAARSGDTQYF
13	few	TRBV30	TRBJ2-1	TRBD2	TGTGCCTGGAGGAGTCCCGGGAGGGGAGAGCAGTTCTTC	CAWRSPGRGEQFF
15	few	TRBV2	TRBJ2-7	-	TGTGCCAGCAGTGAAGTCCTAACTGGGGCAGGCGAGCAGTACTTC	CASSEVLTGAGEQYF
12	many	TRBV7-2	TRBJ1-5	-	TGTGCCAGCAGTGACTTCAATCAGCCCCAGCATTTT	CASSDFNQPQHF
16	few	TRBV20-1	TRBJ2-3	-	TGCAGTGCTAGAGTATCCGGCGGGCAGATCACAGATACGCAGTATTTT	CSARVSGGQITDTQYF
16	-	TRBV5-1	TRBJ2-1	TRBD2	TGCGCCAGCAGCTTGGCCCCTTGGGGGGGATACAATGAGCAGTTCTTC	CASSLAPWGGYNEQFF
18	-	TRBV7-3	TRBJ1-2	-	TGTGCCAGCAGCTTATCTGGCGGGGCTCCCCGCATTAACTATGGCTACACCTTC	CASSLSGGAPRINYGYTF
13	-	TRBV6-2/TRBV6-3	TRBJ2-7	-	TGTGCCAGCAGCTTTCGACAGTTCTACGAGCAGTACTTC	CASSFRQFYEQYF
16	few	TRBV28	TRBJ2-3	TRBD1	TGTGCCAGCAGCGGACAGGGGGCGAGTGGCACAGATACGCAGTATTTT	CASSGQGASGTDTQYF
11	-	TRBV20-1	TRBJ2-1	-	TGCAGTGCCCTTCCGGGGAATGAGCAGTTCTTC	CSALPGNEQFF
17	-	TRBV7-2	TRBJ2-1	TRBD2	TGTGCCAGCAGCTTTACTAGCGGGAGAGTCACCTACAATGAGCAGTTCTTC	CASSFTSGRVTYNEQFF
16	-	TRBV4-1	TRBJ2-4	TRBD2	TGCGCCAGCAGCCAAGAATCGGGGGGGCAGGAAAACATTCAGTACTTC	CASSQESGGQENIQYF
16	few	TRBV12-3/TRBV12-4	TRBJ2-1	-	TGTGCCAGCAGTTTAGCCCTCGGGGGATCTAGTCATGAGCAGTTCTTC	CASSLALGGSSHEQFF
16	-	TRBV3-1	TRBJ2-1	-	TGTGCCAGCAGCCAAGAACTAGTCCCCCCTTACAATGAGCAGTTCTTC	CASSQELVPPYNEQFF
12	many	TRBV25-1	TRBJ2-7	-	TGTGCCAGCAGACAGGGATTCCGCGAGCAGTACTTC	CASRQGFREQYF
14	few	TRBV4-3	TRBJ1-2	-	TGCGCCAGCAGCCAAGATTGGCTGGTTAGTGGCTACACCTTC	CASSQDWLVSGYTF
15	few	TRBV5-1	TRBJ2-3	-	TGCGCCAGCAGGCCGCTCCCTAGGGACACAGATACGCAGTATTTT	CASRPLPRDTDTQYF
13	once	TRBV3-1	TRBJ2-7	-	TGTGCCAGCAGCCACTCAGGGACCTACGAGCAGTACTTC	CASSHSGTYEQYF
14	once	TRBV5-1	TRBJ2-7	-	TGCGCCAGTAAAACTAGCTGGCAAACCTACGAGCAGTACTTC	CASKTSWQTYEQYF
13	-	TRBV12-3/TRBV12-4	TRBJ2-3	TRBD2	TGTGCCAGCACCACGACTAGCGGGGTCCCAGCGTATTTT	CASTTTSGVPAYF
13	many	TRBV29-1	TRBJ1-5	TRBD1	TGCAGCGTTGGGTGGACAGGGGATCAGCCCCAGCATTTT	CSVGWTGDQPQHF